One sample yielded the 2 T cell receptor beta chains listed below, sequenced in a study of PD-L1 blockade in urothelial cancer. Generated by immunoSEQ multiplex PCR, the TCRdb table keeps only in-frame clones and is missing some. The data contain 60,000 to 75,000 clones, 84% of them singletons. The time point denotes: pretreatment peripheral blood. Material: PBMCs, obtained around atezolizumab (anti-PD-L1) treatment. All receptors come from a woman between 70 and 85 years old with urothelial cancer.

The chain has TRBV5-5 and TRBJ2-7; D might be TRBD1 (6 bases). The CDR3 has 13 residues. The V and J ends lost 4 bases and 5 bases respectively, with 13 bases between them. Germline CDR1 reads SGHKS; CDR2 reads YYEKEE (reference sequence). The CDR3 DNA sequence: TGTGCCAGCAGCCTACAGGGTTTCGACGAGCAGTACTTC. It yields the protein CASSLQGFDEQYF.

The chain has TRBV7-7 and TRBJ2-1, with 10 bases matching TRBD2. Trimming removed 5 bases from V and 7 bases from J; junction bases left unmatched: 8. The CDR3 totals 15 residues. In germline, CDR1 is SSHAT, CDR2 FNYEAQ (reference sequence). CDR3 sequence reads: CASSPSGGAQNEQFF. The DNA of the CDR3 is TGTGCCAGCAGCCCAAGCGGGGGGGCGCAAAATGAGCAGTTCTTC.